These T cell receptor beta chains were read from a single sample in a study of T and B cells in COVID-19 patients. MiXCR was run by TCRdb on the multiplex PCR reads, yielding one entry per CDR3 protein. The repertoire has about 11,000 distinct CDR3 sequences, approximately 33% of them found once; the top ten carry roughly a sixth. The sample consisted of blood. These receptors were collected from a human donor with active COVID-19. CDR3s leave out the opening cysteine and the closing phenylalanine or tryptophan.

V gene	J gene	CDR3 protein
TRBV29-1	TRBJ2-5	SVDGLAGDRQETQY
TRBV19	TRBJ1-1	ASSIGKPPAF
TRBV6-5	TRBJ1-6	ASRRVGQNNSPLH
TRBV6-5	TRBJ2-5	ASSMGSQGTQY
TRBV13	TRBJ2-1	ASSSYSEQF
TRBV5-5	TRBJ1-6	ASSWLGNSPLH
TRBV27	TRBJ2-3	ASRVRGGTDTQY
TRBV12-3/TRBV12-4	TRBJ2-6	ASSSSGGSGANVLT
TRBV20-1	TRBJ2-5	SALSAGETQETQY
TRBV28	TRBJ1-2	ASGRVGEYGYT
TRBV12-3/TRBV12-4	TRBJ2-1	ASSYPGTSGRGGSYNEQF
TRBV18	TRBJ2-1	ASSIQGSYNEQF
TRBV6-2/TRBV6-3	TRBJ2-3	ASSPTISTDTQY
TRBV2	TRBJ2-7	ASITAVGRDPYEQY
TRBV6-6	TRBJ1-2	ASSSPQGQSYGYT
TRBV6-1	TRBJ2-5	ASTRDSKETQY
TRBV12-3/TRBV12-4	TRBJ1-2	ASSTGRGGYT
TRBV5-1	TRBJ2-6	ASSQGQLSGANVLT
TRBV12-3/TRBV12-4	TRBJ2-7	ASSLGQGTWYEQY
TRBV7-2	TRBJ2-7	ASSKGQGAGEQY
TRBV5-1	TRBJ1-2	ASRREAYGYT
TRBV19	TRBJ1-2	ASSIGVAVVGTYGYT
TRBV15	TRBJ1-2	ATSVMGQGYGYT
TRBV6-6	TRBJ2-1	ASSYSRNIAGGLNEQF
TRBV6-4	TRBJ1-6	ASSPREGDNSPLH
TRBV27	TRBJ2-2	ASSLAPGVTGELF
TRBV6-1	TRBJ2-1	PSSKIRTAGLDEQF
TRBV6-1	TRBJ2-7	ASSDMRPYEQY
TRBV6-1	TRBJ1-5	ASSLGQEGIQPQH
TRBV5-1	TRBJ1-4	ASRLGTGREKLF
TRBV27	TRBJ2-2	ASSLGDRVTGELF
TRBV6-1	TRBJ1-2	ASSVGQGSSYGYT
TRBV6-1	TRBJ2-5	ASSQIRETQY